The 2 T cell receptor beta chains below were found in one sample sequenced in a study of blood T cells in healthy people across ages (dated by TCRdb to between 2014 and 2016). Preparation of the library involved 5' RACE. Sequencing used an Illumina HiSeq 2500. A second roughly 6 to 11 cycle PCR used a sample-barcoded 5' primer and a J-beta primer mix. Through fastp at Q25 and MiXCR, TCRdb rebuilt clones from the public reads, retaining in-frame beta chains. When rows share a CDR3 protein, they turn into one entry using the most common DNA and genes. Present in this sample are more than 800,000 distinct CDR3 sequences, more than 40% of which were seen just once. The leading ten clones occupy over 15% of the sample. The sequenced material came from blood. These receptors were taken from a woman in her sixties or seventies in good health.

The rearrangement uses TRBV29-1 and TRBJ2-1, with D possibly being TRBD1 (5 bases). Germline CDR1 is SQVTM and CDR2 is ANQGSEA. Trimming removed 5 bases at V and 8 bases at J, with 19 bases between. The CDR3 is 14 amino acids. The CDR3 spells CSVRNRRMTDEQFF. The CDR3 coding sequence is TGCAGCGTTAGGAACCGTCGCATGACAGATGAGCAGTTCTTC.

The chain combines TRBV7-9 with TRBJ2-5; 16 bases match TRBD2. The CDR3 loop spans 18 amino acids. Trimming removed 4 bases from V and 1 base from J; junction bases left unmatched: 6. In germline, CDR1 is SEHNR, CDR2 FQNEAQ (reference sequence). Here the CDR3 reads CASSSGLAGGPGQETQYF. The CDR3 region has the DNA TGTGCCAGCAGCTCGGGACTAGCGGGAGGGCCGGGCCAAGAGACCCAGTACTTC.